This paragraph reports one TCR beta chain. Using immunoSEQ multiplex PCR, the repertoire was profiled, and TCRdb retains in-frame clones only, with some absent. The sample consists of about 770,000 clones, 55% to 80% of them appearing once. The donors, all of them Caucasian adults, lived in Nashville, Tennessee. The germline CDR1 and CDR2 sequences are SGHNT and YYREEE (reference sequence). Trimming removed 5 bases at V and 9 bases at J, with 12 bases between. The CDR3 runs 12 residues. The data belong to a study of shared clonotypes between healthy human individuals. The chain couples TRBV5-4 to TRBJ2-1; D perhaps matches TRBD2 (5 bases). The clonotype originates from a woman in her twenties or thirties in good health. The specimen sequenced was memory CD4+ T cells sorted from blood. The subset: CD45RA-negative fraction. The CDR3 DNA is TGTGCCAGCAGGCTACTCCGGGGTGAGCAGTTCTTC. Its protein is CASRLLRGEQFF.